The 14 T cell receptor delta chains reported below all come from one sample, sequenced in a study of γδ T cells in repeated Plasmodium falciparum infection. TCRdb reran clone calling via CATT on the multiplex PCR reads. The repertoire holds 50,000 or so delta-chain clones, around 1.6% seen once, with over 7.5% in the top ten. Vgamma9/Vdelta2+ and Vdelta2-negative gammadelta T cells were flow-sorted from PBMC for bulk sequencing. What was sequenced was gamma-delta T cells from blood. All receptors derive from a pool of human donors (malaria-infected and uninfected, not separated).

At least ten counts were recorded for this clone. A read error is likely here: a far larger clone is one base away. This chain connects TRDV1 to TRDJ1; perhaps TRDD3 as D (8 bases). This CDR3 has 24 amino acids. Trimming removed 3 bases at V and 3 bases at J, with 41 bases between. CDR1 is TSWWSYY and CDR2 is QGS in the germline V gene. Here the CDR3 reads CALGDRKAFLSSYWGSRGADKLIF. The CDR3 nucleotides read TGTGCTCTTGGGGATCGCAAGGCCTTCCTTTCCTCGTACTGGGGGTCCCGAGGAGCCGATAAACTCATCTTT.

This clone was seen more than once but under ten times. This likely came from a read error, as a far larger clone is one base away. The same CDR3 also results from other DNA sequences found in this sample. This sequence joins TRDV2 and TRDJ1, with 9 positions matching TRDD3. The J gene, left out of TCRdb, was set here by checking the DNA against germline. CDR1 and CDR2 from the germline V gene are GEAIGNYY and EKD. Trimming removed 3 bases from V and 0 bases from J; junction bases left unmatched: 10. The CDR3 sequence is 17 residues long. The chain's CDR3 is CACDPTGGPAYTDKLIF. DNA for the CDR3: TGTGCCTGTGACCCGACTGGGGGACCTGCGTACACCGATAAACTCATCTTT.

In this sample, this clone turned up a few times. The translation of this DNA and the TCRdb protein of a much larger clone differ at residue 12, probably owing to a read error; the protein shown here is translated from the DNA. The chain links TRDV1 to TRDJ1; D may be TRDD3 (6 bases). This CDR3 region has 19 residues. Deletions cut 0 bases from V and 0 bases from J, with 20 bases between. CDR1 and CDR2 (germline): TSWWSYY, QGS. The CDR3 DNA reads as TGTGCTCTTGGGGAACTAAGCTTAGTGGGGGGTCGGTACACCGATAAACTCATCTTT. Amino acid sequence: CALGELSLVGGRYTDKLIF.

This clone was counted a few times. The protein that TCRdb holds for this DNA derives from a much larger clone and differs from the translated DNA at residue 10, which likely indicates a read error; the protein shown here is translated from the DNA. The V gene is TRDV1, the J gene TRDJ1; 8 bases are shared with TRDD3. Matching the DNA to germline supplied the J gene, which TCRdb does not give. J gave up 0 bases and V 4 bases, and 19 bases lay outside the gene matches. Germline CDR1 and CDR2: TSWWSYY and QGS. The CDR3 sequence is 20 residues long. The CDR3 bases are TGTGCTCTTGGGGCCGGCGACTGGGGGGTAACTTGGGTGAACACCGATAAACTCATCTTT. Encoded protein: CALGAGDWGVTWVNTDKLIF.

This clone was counted between two and nine times. For this DNA, TCRdb reports the protein of a much larger clone, which diverges at residue 11, most likely from a read error; the protein presented here is translated directly from the DNA. V and J are TRDV1 and TRDJ1; 11 bases line up with TRDD3. Germline matching of the DNA provided the J gene here, since TCRdb leaves it blank. The CDR3 length is 17 residues. V lost 2 bases and J lost 6; bases outside the gene matches: 11. Per germline, CDR1 TSWWSYY and CDR2 QGS. CDR3 nucleotides: TGTGCTCTTGGGGAAGGAGTGGGGGATACGAAGTCGTATAAACTCATCTTT. This encodes CALGEGVGDTKSYKLIF.

Concerning this clone: One base separates it from a far larger clone, so it is likely a read error. This sample also contains other DNA sequences that code for the same CDR3. The CDR3 bases are TGTGCTCTTGTCCTTCACTGGCCTTCCTACGCTATACTGGGGGATACGGACGACACCGATAAGCTCATCTTT. Its protein product is CALVLHWPSYAILGDTDDTDKLIF. The V gene is TRDV1, the J gene TRDJ1; 13 bases fit TRDD3. CDR1 is TSWWSYY, CDR2 QGS, per germline. The CDR3 has 24 residues.

This clone has only a few counts. A single base is all that separates this from a far larger clone, so a read error is likely. Other DNA sequences in the sample encode the same CDR3. This sequence joins TRDV1 and TRDJ1; 9 bases are a match to TRDD3. The J gene comes from matching the DNA to germline here; TCRdb lacks it. Germline assignment: CDR1 TSWWSYY and CDR2 QGS. The CDR3 is made up of 19 amino acids. The CDR3 DNA follows: TGTGCTCTAGACGAGATTCCCCTTGACTGGGGGGGATACACTGATAAACTCATCTTT. It encodes CALDEIPLDWGGYTDKLIF.

The table lists this clone with many counts. V gene TRDV1 combines with J gene TRDJ1; maybe TRDD3 (7 bases). Per the germline V gene, CDR1 is TSWWSYY and CDR2 is QGS. This CDR3 contains 22 residues. The V and J ends lost 0 bases and 5 bases respectively, with 34 bases between them. CDR3 sequence reads: CALGELEGLLRSYWGREDKLIF. CDR3 coding DNA: TGTGCTCTTGGGGAACTAGAGGGCCTCCTACGGTCTTACTGGGGACGAGAGGATAAACTCATCTTT.

Many counts were recorded for this clone. An end of the junction differs from the germline gene, which may be a read error. J is TRDJ1 and V is TRDV1; D remains unclear. The CDR3 is made up of 16 amino acids. Germline V gene data show CDR1 as TSWWSYY and CDR2 as QGS. The CDR3 is CALWDPLTGYTDKLIF. CDR3 DNA sequence: TGTGCTCTTTGGGACCCATTAACCGGGTACACCGATAAACTCATCTTT.

This clone occurred many times. The amino acid sequence in TCRdb belongs to a much larger clone and departs from this DNA's translation at residue 12, likely a sequencing read error; the sequence shown is translated from the DNA. The V call is TRDV2, the J call TRDJ1, with 8 bases matching TRDD3. TCRdb lists no J gene, so it was determined here by aligning the DNA to germline. This CDR3 contains 15 residues. CDR1 is GEAIGNYY, CDR2 EKD, per germline. CDR3 in DNA: TGTGCCTGTGACGTACTGGGGGTTTACACCGATGAACTCATCTTT. This encodes CACDVLGVYTDELIF.

This clone was seen only a few times. TCRdb's entry gives the protein of a much larger clone, which mismatches this DNA's translation at residue 19, likely from a read error; the protein reported here is translated from the DNA. The chain recombines TRDV1 with TRDJ1; 9 bases map to TRDD3. This CDR3 is 21 amino acids long. Per the germline V gene, CDR1 is TSWWSYY and CDR2 is QGS. CDR3 sequence (DNA): TGTGCTCTTGGGGAGGGAACCCTTCGCCCTGCTAGGTGGGGGATAAGCGATAAACACATCTTT. It encodes CALGEGTLRPARWGISDKHIF.

This clone was seen at least ten times. The sample contains more than one DNA sequence encoding this CDR3. The rearrangement uses TRDV1 and TRDJ1, with 13 nucleotides matching TRDD3. The CDR3 has 21 amino acids. CDR1 and CDR2 (germline): TSWWSYY, QGS. V trimming: 5 bases; J trimming: 3 bases; junction bases outside the gene matches: 21. CDR3 nucleotides: TGTGCTCTTGGGCCATCCTTCCTACGACTGGGGGATACGAGGTCCCCCGATAAACTCATCTTT. This encodes CALGPSFLRLGDTRSPDKLIF.

This clone occurred a few times. TCRdb attributes to this sequence the protein of a much larger clone, which differs from the DNA translation at residue 8; a read error is likely, and the protein displayed is translated from the DNA. The V and J genes are TRDV1 and TRDJ1; D ambiguous. No J segment appears in TCRdb, so it was assigned here by matching the sequence to germline. Looked up from germline, CDR1 is TSWWSYY and CDR2 is QGS. The CDR3 is 19 amino acids. The V end lost 4 bases, the J end lost 0 bases, and 24 bases lay between the germline ends. CDR3 DNA sequence: TGTGCTCTTGGGGGAAGACTTCAAAAGTCCCTCCGGTACACCGATAAACTCATCTTT. This encodes CALGGRLQKSLRYTDKLIF.

As for this clone: The translation of this DNA and the TCRdb protein of a much larger clone differ at residue 8, probably owing to a read error; the protein shown here is translated from the DNA. This sequence joins TRDV1 and TRDJ1, with 11 nucleotides matching TRDD3. TCRdb carries no J gene annotation; the J gene was assigned here by matching the DNA with germline. The CDR3 is made up of 21 amino acids. Trimming removed 6 bases from V and 0 bases from J; junction bases left unmatched: 21. From germline, CDR1 is TSWWSYY and CDR2 QGS. CDR3 residues: CALGDQGHWGIALSYTDKLIF. The CDR3 coding sequence is TGTGCTCTTGGCGACCAAGGGCACTGGGGGATAGCCCTTTCGTACACCGATAAACTCATCTTT.